This T cell receptor (beta chain) was identified during a study of shared clonotypes between healthy human individuals. At the level of the study: Participating donors consisted of a couple of women and a few men aged 18 to 49.

Per the germline V gene, CDR1 is SGHVS and CDR2 is FNYEAQ. The CDR3 is 11 amino acids. V was clipped by 5 bases and J by 7 bases, with 9 bases between them. Study-wide points: Clonotypes that were shared across a handful of donors made up around 5.5% of naive CD4 clonotypes.

Points on this clone: The antigen is undetermined.

Data came from immunoSEQ multiplex PCR; TCRdb stores just in-frame clones and leaves some out. The sample has approximately 640,000 clones; roughly 78% are singletons. The chain uses TRBV7-6 and TRBJ2-7; no firm D call. Sequencing used memory CD4+ T cells sorted from blood. Subset meaning: CD45RA-negative fraction. The TCR sequence derives from a woman aged 25 to 39 in good health. The CDR3 coding sequence is TGTGCCAGCAGCATACCGGGTGAGCAGTACTTC. Protein product: CASSIPGEQYF.